This T cell receptor beta chain stems from a study of cytomegalovirus exposure and HLA in healthy donors. Comments on this clone: The antigen is undetermined.

Study-level findings and limits: CMV serostatus alone was available as immune exposure information.

Primers: 60 Vbeta forward and 13 Jbeta reverse. Using immunoSEQ multiplex PCR, the repertoire was profiled, and TCRdb retains in-frame clones only, with some absent. This repertoire shows roughly 98,000 clones, under 75% found once; its top ten account for roughly 2.5%. The sequencing sample was made of PBMCs. This receptor was taken from a man aged 50 or older in good health and CMV-seronegative.

CDR3 region: CASGRLMYNEQFF. CDR3 coding DNA: TGTGCCAGCGGGAGGTTGATGTACAATGAGCAGTTCTTC. The V and J genes are TRBV28 and TRBJ2-1; D is perhaps TRBD2 (6 bases). This CDR3 has 13 residues. CDR1 MDHEN and CDR2 SYDVKM come from the germline V gene. Trimming took off 8 bases at V and 4 bases at J, with 12 bases between the two ends.